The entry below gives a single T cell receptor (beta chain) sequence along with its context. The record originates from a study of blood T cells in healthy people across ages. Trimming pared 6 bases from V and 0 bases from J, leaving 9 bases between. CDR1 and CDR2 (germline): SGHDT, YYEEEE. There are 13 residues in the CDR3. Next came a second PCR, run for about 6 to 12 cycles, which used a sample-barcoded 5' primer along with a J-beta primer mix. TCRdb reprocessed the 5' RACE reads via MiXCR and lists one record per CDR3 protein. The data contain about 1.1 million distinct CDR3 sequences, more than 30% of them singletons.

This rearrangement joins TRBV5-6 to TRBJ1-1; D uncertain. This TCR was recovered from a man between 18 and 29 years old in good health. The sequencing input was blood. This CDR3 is CASTIGVNTEAFF. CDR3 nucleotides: TGTGCCAGCACCATTGGTGTGAACACTGAAGCTTTCTTT.